This T cell receptor (beta chain) was sequenced during a study of metastatic and nonmetastatic thyroid tumors. This clone was observed many times. TCRdb re-clonotyped the PCR reads through MiXCR. The sample contains tens of thousands of clones, about 12% of which appear only once. None of the patients had undergone any treatment ahead of thyroid surgery. The sequencing sample was made of blood. This sequence originates from a female donor with papillary thyroid cancer or a benign thyroid nodule (not recorded which). Some clones in this sample may be carry-over from other donors' samples.

DNA for the CDR3: TGTGCCAGCAGTTCGCCCCTAGCGGGAGGGCCGGGCAATGAGCAGTTCTTC. It is translated as CASSSPLAGGPGNEQFF. This chain uses TRBV6-5 with TRBJ2-1; 12 nucleotides line up with TRBD2. With 4 bases clipped from V and 6 bases from J, the junction kept 10 bases outside the gene matches. Germline V lookup: CDR1 MNHEY, CDR2 SVGAGI. The CDR3 totals 17 residues.